This T cell receptor (beta chain) was identified in a study of Ad26.COV2.S vaccination and SARS-CoV-2 variants (dated by TCRdb to 2020 to 2022). About the study as a whole: Vaccine-arm donors were drawn from COV1001, a multicentre, randomized, double-blind, placebo-controlled phase I-IIa trial of Ad26.COV2.S in healthy adults. Dosing of Ad26.COV2.S was intramuscular, at either 5x10^10 or 1x10^11 viral particles, delivered as one shot or as two shots spaced 56 days apart. TCRbeta repertoire sequencing was used to assess the specificity and breadth of SARS-CoV-2-reactive T cell receptors after Ad26.COV2.S vaccination. The TCR-sequenced set comprised around 30 samples: some 20 Ad26.COV2.S vaccine recipients, 5 placebo recipients and 8 SARS-CoV-2 convalescent individuals. Trial participants were randomized into five groups of five, in which low-dose or high-dose Ad26.COV2.S was given once or twice, or placebo was given on both occasions. Blinding of investigators to trial group allocation was maintained during experiments and outcome assessment. The investigation overall reported the following: Non-spike TCR breadth was comparable between vaccine and placebo recipients, consistent with the vaccine containing only spike. Substantial breadth of spike-specific CD8+ and CD4+ T cell responses was reported after vaccination. It was noted by the authors that total T cell responses may have been underestimated by the TCR breadth and depth analyses. Spike-specific TCR breadth was higher in Ad26.COV2.S recipients than in placebo recipients (P = 0.0014). The study was not powered for comparison of responses between vaccine doses or regimens.

TCRbeta CDR3 regions were sequenced with the immunoSEQ Assay. After extraction, genomic DNA underwent amplification by bias-controlled multiplex PCR, followed by high-throughput sequencing. Concerning the study's data processing: To quantify the absolute abundance of every unique TCRbeta CDR3 region, sequences were collapsed and filtered. T cell fraction was estimated by normalizing TCRbeta template counts to usable DNA, which was measured by amplifying reference genes present in all nucleated cells. Repertoire TCRs were annotated as SARS-CoV-2-specific by exact matching of V gene, CDR3 amino acid sequence and J gene to a known reactive TCR set. The reference SARS-CoV-2 TCR set came from MIRA and was filtered for enrichment in COVID-19-positive ImmuneCODE repertoires, removing public or cross-reactive TCRs. Using the MIRA antigens, annotated TCRs were further analysed by specific ORF or by position within an ORF. Breadth was defined as the number of annotated unique rearrangements divided by the total number of unique productive rearrangements, and depth was defined as the summed frequency of the annotated unique rearrangements. Two-sided Wilcoxon rank-sum tests were used to compare TCR breadth between groups. The table was pulled from immuneACCESS by TCRdb, which kept in-frame rearrangements only. Such tables lose some clones; where checked, under half of the loss comes from unresolved V genes, and the rest has no known cause. V and J calls and clone size are given by that table; D and trimming were obtained from the DNA. The sample data list about 430,000 clones, and 90% of these were observed just once. The top ten constitute 12% of the sample.

According to the study, the label for this sample's treatment or condition signals: roughly 18 received Ad26.COV2.S at low or high dose, single or two shots; 5 received placebo; per-sample allocation not given. For vaccine and placebo recipients, repertoires were sequenced using samples collected on day 63 after the first injection. Between 29 July and 7 August 2020, Cohort 1b enrolled about two dozen adults aged 18-55 years at one site in Boston, USA. As a vaccine, Ad26.COV2.S was a replication-incompetent adenovirus type 26 vector that expressed a prefusion-stabilized SARS-CoV-2 spike protein derived from the original Wuhan strain. About this clone: The target of this receptor is not known. One base away there is no much larger clone; base qualities are not given.

V loses 0 bases at its end and J loses 1 base; junction bases beyond the gene matches: 3. From the germline V gene (reference sequence), CDR1 is LGHDT and CDR2 is YNNKEL. From the cysteine up to the phenylalanine, the CDR3 has a length of 16 residues. Just CDR3 DNA is preserved here, 48 bases in frame from base 1. The receptor's source is a person between 18 and 60 years old who received the Ad26.COV2.S COVID-19 vaccine or a placebo. This specimen consisted of peripheral blood, obtained in a trial of Ad26.COV2.S vaccine versus placebo. The chain is assembled from TRBV3-1 (or the pseudogene TRBV3-2) and TRBJ2-1, with 7 bases aligning to TRBD2. Here the CDR3 is given as CASSQEASGSYNEQFF. The nucleotide sequence is TGTGCCAGCAGCCAAGAGGCTAGCGGATCCTACAATGAGCAGTTCTTC.